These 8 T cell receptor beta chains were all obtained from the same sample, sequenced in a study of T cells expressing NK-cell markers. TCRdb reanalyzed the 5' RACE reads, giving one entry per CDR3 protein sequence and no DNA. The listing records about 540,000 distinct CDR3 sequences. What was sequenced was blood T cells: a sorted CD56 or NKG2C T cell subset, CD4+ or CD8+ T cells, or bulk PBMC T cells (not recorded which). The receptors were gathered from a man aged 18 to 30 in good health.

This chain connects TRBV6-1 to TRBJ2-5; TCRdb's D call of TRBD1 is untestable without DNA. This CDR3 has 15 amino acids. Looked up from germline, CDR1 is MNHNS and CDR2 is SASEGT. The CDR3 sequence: CASRPSGTAGRAQYF.

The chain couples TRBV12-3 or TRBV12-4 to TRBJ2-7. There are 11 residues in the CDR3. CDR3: CASSTYREQYF.

This chain's CDR3 is CASSLAGGLRDTQYF. The chain employs TRBV27 and TRBJ2-3; TCRdb lists TRBD1, though no DNA is available to test this call. This CDR3 contains 15 residues. The germline V gene has CDR1 MNHEY and CDR2 SMNVEV (reference sequence).

The CDR3 here is CASSPRGSGSYEQYF. This chain uses TRBV4-2 with TRBJ2-7; TCRdb reports TRBD2, a call that lacks DNA to check it against. The length of the CDR3 is 15 residues. The germline V gene has CDR1 LGHNA and CDR2 YNFKEQ.

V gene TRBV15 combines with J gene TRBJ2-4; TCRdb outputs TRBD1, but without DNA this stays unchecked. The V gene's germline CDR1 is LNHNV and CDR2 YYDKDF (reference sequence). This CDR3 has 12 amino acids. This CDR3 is CATSSRVNIQYF.

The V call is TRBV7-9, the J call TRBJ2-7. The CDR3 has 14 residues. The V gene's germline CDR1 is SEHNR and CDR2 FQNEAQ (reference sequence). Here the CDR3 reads CASSLAGRLQEQYF.

The CDR3 spells CASSLGSSGGETQYF. The V and J genes are TRBV7-8 and TRBJ2-5; the D call of TRBD2 rests on TCRdb alone, since no DNA is present to check it. The CDR3 has 15 residues. Germline V gives CDR1 SGHVS, CDR2 FQNEAQ.

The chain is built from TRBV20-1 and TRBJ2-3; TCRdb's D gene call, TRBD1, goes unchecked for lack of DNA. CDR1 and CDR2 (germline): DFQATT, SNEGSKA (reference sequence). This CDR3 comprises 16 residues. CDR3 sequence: CSAKALAPGGADTQYF.